This T cell receptor (beta chain) is drawn from a study of blood T cell repertoires in COVID-19. On the study more broadly: Samples representing acute and convalescent COVID-19 were sourced from the United States, Italy and Spain.

The germline CDR1 and CDR2 sequences are SQVTM and ANQGSEA. The CDR3 spans 14 residues. V lost 5 bases to trimming and J lost 6 bases; unmatched junction nucleotides: 6. Profiled with immunoSEQ multiplex PCR; TCRdb holds only in-frame clones, not every one. The sample holds 150,000 or so clones, less than 90% seen once. The specimen was PBMCs or T cells enriched from blood (not recorded which). V and J are TRBV29-1 and TRBJ2-1, with TRBD2 identical over 11 bases. This clonotype was obtained from a woman in her 50s who had recovered from COVID-19. CDR3 nucleotide sequence: TGCAGCGTTCAAATAGCGGGAGGGGGCAATGAGCAGTTCTTC. Translation: CSVQIAGGGNEQFF.